This T cell receptor beta chain was captured by sequencing in a study of T cells in Graves' hyperthyroidism and ophthalmopathy. This clonotype was counted many times. The investigators amplified TCR beta CDR3 regions from RNA transcripts. First-round RT-PCR of the TCR CDR3 relied on the HTBI primer set. TCRdb reprocessed the multiplex PCR reads via MiXCR and lists one record per CDR3 protein. Here the sample spans some 400,000 distinct CDR3 sequences, approximately 14% being singletons. Germline loops: CDR1 LGHDT, CDR2 YNNKEL (reference sequence). With 4 bases removed from V and 0 bases from J, the gap between germline ends came to 8 bases. This CDR3 contains 14 residues.

The rearrangement links TRBV3-1 to TRBJ2-3; no definite D call. Source material: blood. This TCR derives from a woman aged 60-75 years with Graves' hyperthyroidism. This CDR3 reads CASSLYTSTDTQYF. In DNA form, the CDR3 reads TGTGCCAGCAGCCTCTATACTAGCACAGATACGCAGTATTTT.